Listed below are T cell receptor beta chains from one sample, sequenced in a study of shared clonotypes between healthy human individuals. TCRdb's copy holds only in-frame clones and misses some; the assay was immunoSEQ multiplex PCR. The data contain approximately 470,000 clones, around 73% of them singletons. What was sequenced was PBMCs. These receptors were collected from a woman aged 40 to 50 in good health. Some clones in this sample may be carry-over from other donors' samples. CDR3s include the opening cysteine and the closing phenylalanine or tryptophan. The D gene is left open where the match is weak.

cdr3_length: 14
j_call: TRBJ2-5
v_call: TRBV18
d_call: .
cdr3_aa: CASSPQGSSETQYF
cdr3_nt: TGTGCCAGCTCACCGCAGGGCAGTTCAGAGACCCAGTACTTC

cdr3_length: 14
j_call: TRBJ2-7
v_call: TRBV2
d_call: TRBD2
cdr3_aa: CASNPGLAGVEQYF
cdr3_nt: TGTGCCAGCAACCCGGGACTAGCGGGAGTCGAGCAGTACTTC

cdr3_length: 17
j_call: TRBJ2-1
v_call: TRBV5-6
d_call: TRBD1
cdr3_aa: CASSLPGQGRKGNEQFF
cdr3_nt: TGTGCCAGCAGCCTTCCCGGACAGGGCCGAAAGGGGAATGAGCAGTTCTTC

cdr3_length: 15
j_call: TRBJ1-2
v_call: TRBV15
d_call: .
cdr3_aa: CATSKAPADLYGYTF
cdr3_nt: TGTGCCACCAGCAAGGCACCTGCGGATCTCTATGGCTACACCTTC

cdr3_length: 14
j_call: TRBJ2-1
v_call: TRBV14
d_call: .
cdr3_aa: CASSQSSAYNEQFF
cdr3_nt: TGTGCCAGCAGCCAATCCTCAGCCTACAATGAGCAGTTCTTC

cdr3_length: 15
j_call: TRBJ2-1
v_call: TRBV27
d_call: TRBD2
cdr3_aa: CASSLSTSGYNEQFF
cdr3_nt: TGTGCCAGCAGTTTATCGACTAGCGGATACAATGAGCAGTTCTTC

cdr3_length: 15
j_call: TRBJ2-7
v_call: TRBV11-2
d_call: .
cdr3_aa: CASSLGGDSNYEQYF
cdr3_nt: TGTGCCAGCAGCTTAGGGGGGGACTCAAACTACGAGCAGTACTTC

cdr3_length: 15
j_call: TRBJ2-7
v_call: TRBV19
d_call: .
cdr3_aa: CASSVRDSLVYEQYF
cdr3_nt: TGTGCCAGTAGTGTCCGGGACTCCTTGGTCTACGAGCAGTACTTC

cdr3_length: 14
j_call: TRBJ2-3
v_call: TRBV5-1
d_call: TRBD2
cdr3_aa: CASSSGLAGDRPYF
cdr3_nt: TGCGCCAGCAGCTCGGGGCTAGCGGGAGACCGGCCGTATTTT

cdr3_length: 14
j_call: TRBJ1-2
v_call: TRBV15
d_call: .
cdr3_aa: CATSTGTDLGGYTF
cdr3_nt: TGTGCCACCAGCACCGGGACCGACTTGGGGGGCTACACCTTC

cdr3_length: 14
j_call: TRBJ2-5
v_call: TRBV6-5
d_call: .
cdr3_aa: CASSKGVYQETQYF
cdr3_nt: TGTGCCAGCAGTAAGGGAGTTTATCAGGAGACCCAGTACTTC

cdr3_length: 16
j_call: TRBJ2-2
v_call: TRBV5-1
d_call: .
cdr3_aa: CASSLGSVRGTGELFF
cdr3_nt: TGCGCCAGCAGCTTGGGATCCGTCAGGGGTACCGGGGAGCTGTTTTTT

cdr3_length: 16
j_call: TRBJ2-7
v_call: TRBV6-5
d_call: TRBD1
cdr3_aa: CASSYAWDRDTYEQYF
cdr3_nt: TGTGCCAGCAGTTACGCGTGGGACAGGGACACCTACGAGCAGTACTTC